A single sample is the source of the 24 T cell receptor beta chains below, sequenced in a study of shared clonotypes between healthy human individuals. Sequenced by immunoSEQ multiplex PCR; TCRdb stores in-frame clones only, minus some. The sample has approximately 100,000 clones, approximately 65% seen once. Sequenced: memory CD8+ T cells sorted from blood. As for subset: CD45RO+ cells pooled with CCR7-negative TemRA cells. These receptors were taken from a young woman in good health.

This clone has only a few counts. V gene TRBV4-2 combines with J gene TRBJ2-3; TRBD2 matches 9 bases. This CDR3 is built from 15 residues. The J segment lost 4 bases and the V segment lost 0 bases, leaving 2 bases of the junction unmatched. CDR1 is LGHNA and CDR2 is YNFKEQ in the germline V gene. This CDR3 reads CASSQDAGGPDTQYF. The DNA of the CDR3 is TGTGCCAGCAGCCAAGATGCGGGAGGGCCAGATACGCAGTATTTT.

This chain joins TRBV7-2 and TRBJ2-7; 15 nucleotides align to TRBD2. The germline CDR1 and CDR2 sequences are SGHTA and FQGNSA. The CDR3 has 16 amino acids. Unmatched junction bases numbered 3, after V lost 4 bases and J lost 2 bases. CDR3 nucleotides: TGTGCCAGCAGCTGGACTAGCGGGAGGGTCGCCTACGAGCAGTACTTC. Its translation is CASSWTSGRVAYEQYF.

V is TRBV6-6 and J is TRBJ1-1, with a tentative D call TRBD1 (6 bases). V lost 4 bases to trimming and J lost 3 bases, with 9 bases between them. The CDR3 is 13 residues long. Per the germline V gene, CDR1 is MNHNY and CDR2 is SVGAGI (reference sequence). The CDR3 DNA is TGTGCCAGCAGTTCTGGACAGTACACTGAAGCTTTCTTT. It yields the protein CASSSGQYTEAFF.

The CDR3 spells CASSPIGGYSYEQYF. DNA of the CDR3: TGTGCCAGCAGCCCAATCGGCGGGTACTCCTACGAGCAGTACTTC. This chain joins TRBV28 and TRBJ2-7; TRBD2 is a possible D gene (5 bases). V lost 6 bases and J lost 0, with 15 bases in between. The CDR3 covers 15 residues. From germline, CDR1 is MDHEN and CDR2 SYDVKM.

This clone was picked up a small number of times. The chain recombines TRBV30 with TRBJ1-1, with no clear D. The germline gives CDR1 GTSNPN, CDR2 SVGIG (reference sequence). With 0 bases removed from V and 3 bases from J, the gap between germline ends came to 8 bases. The length of the CDR3 is 13 residues. CDR3 amino acids: CAWSVKEYTEAFF. CDR3 in DNA: TGTGCCTGGAGTGTTAAGGAATACACTGAAGCTTTCTTT. Filled out from reference TRBV30 and TRBJ1-1, the complete variable domain reads SQTIHQWPATLVQPVGSPLSLECTVEGTSNPNLYWYRQAAGRGLQLLFYSVGIGQISSEVPQNLSASRPQDRQFILSSKKLLLSDSGFYLCAWSVKEYTEAFFGQGTRLTVV.

The genes are TRBV7-9 and TRBJ1-1, with D perhaps matching TRBD1 (6 bases). Germline V gene sequence: CDR1 SEHNR, CDR2 FQNEAQ (reference sequence). The CDR3 consists of 15 residues. Trimming stripped 1 base from V and 1 base from J, with 10 bases between. This CDR3 is CASSLVGTKNTEAFF. As DNA, the CDR3 is TGTGCCAGCAGCTTAGTTGGGACAAAGAACACTGAAGCTTTCTTT.

J is TRBJ1-2 and V is TRBV9, with TRBD1 matching 8 bases. V lost 4 bases and J lost 8; bases outside the gene matches: 7. CDR3 size: 13 residues. The V gene's germline CDR1 is SGDLS and CDR2 YYNGEE. This CDR3 reads CASSPQGAEGYTF. In nucleotides, the CDR3 is TGTGCCAGCAGCCCTCAGGGGGCGGAGGGCTACACCTTC.

The chain employs TRBV25-1 and TRBJ2-7, with D maybe TRBD1 (6 bases). Trimming took 1 base from V and 10 from J, leaving 14 bases between them. The length of the CDR3 is 13 residues. Germline lookup yields CDR1 MGHDK and CDR2 SYGVNS. CDR3 bases: TGTGCCAGCAGTGAATCCCAGGGGAAAGGACAGTACTTC. It translates to CASSESQGKGQYF.

Only a few counts were recorded for this clone. The V gene is TRBV29-1, the J gene TRBJ2-7; 9 bases are shared with TRBD1. Germline V CDR1 and CDR2: SQVTM, ANQGSEA. J gave up 2 bases and V 4 bases, and 12 bases lay outside the gene matches. There are 16 residues in the CDR3. The CDR3 loop reads CSVVPGQGRETYEQYF. The CDR3 DNA sequence: TGCAGCGTTGTACCCGGACAGGGGAGGGAAACCTACGAGCAGTACTTC.

The chain couples TRBV30 to TRBJ2-5; 8 bases match TRBD2. This CDR3 is built from 15 residues. Germline V gene sequence: CDR1 GTSNPN, CDR2 SVGIG (reference sequence). Trimming at V came to 6 bases and at J to 5 bases, leaving 14 bases not matched to a gene. In nucleotides, the CDR3 is TGTGCCTGCCCCCGAGCGGGAGAACGAGGGGAGACCCAGTACTTC. Its protein product is CACPRAGERGETQYF.

This clone showed up just once. The chain is built from TRBV6-5 and TRBJ2-1; weak D call: TRBD2 (6 bases). The CDR3 loop spans 16 amino acids. V gave up 0 bases and J gave up 1 base, with 10 bases separating them. Germline V gene lookup returns CDR1 MNHEY and CDR2 SVGAGI. The CDR3 reads CASSYSGTRSYNEQFF. The CDR3 DNA sequence: TGTGCCAGCAGTTACTCCGGGACTCGGTCCTACAATGAGCAGTTCTTC.

The chain joins TRBV4-2 to TRBJ2-6, with TRBD2 matching 11 bases. The CDR3 runs to 20 residues. Losses at the gene ends were 4 bases for V and 0 bases for J; bases not matched to a gene: 11. Per the germline V gene, CDR1 is LGHNA and CDR2 is YNFKEQ. The CDR3 spells CASSPSGTSGVGSGANVLTF. In nucleotides, the CDR3 is TGTGCCAGCAGCCCGTCCGGGACTAGCGGAGTGGGCTCTGGGGCCAACGTCCTGACTTTC.

The V call is TRBV4-1, the J call TRBJ1-1, with D uncertain. Germline V CDR1 and CDR2: MGHRA, YSYEKL. Trimming stripped 0 bases from V and 1 base from J, with 21 bases between. The CDR3 has 19 amino acids. The CDR3 region has the DNA TGCGCCAGCAGCCAAGATCAGGTCTTGGTGGCGGCTGAGAACACTGAAGCTTTCTTT. Its protein product is CASSQDQVLVAAENTEAFF.

The chain recombines TRBV5-1 with TRBJ2-1, with TRBD2 as a possible D gene (7 bases). The germline CDR1 and CDR2 sequences are SGHRS and YFSETQ. The CDR3 has 16 residues. The V gene lost 4 bases and the J gene lost 2 bases, with 16 bases spanning the gap. The CDR3 coding sequence is TGCGCCAGCAGCCCGGAGGGGGGGTTAGCCTACAATGAGCAGTTCTTC. Translating it yields CASSPEGGLAYNEQFF.

This CDR3 is CASRMTGNMHEAFF. As DNA, the CDR3 is TGCGCCAGTCGGATGACAGGGAACATGCATGAAGCTTTCTTT. The chain links TRBV5-1 to TRBJ1-1; 7 positions agree with TRBD1. V was pared by 8 bases and J by 7 bases, with 14 bases of the junction left unmatched. Germline CDR1 SGHRS, CDR2 YFSETQ. The CDR3 sequence is 14 residues long.

J is TRBJ1-2 and V is TRBV14, with 9 bases identical to TRBD1. CDR1 and CDR2 (germline): SGHDN, FVKESK. The ends lost 0 bases at V and 5 bases at J; junction bases unmatched: 4. This CDR3 contains 15 residues. The CDR3 sequence: CASSQDLGTGYGYTF. The DNA of the CDR3 is TGTGCCAGCAGCCAAGATCTGGGGACAGGGTATGGCTACACCTTC.

Note on this clone: This specimen includes other DNA sequences encoding the same CDR3. This chain links TRBV27 with TRBJ2-7; D uncertain. Germline CDR1 reads MNHEY; CDR2 reads SMNVEV (reference sequence). V lost 3 bases and J 6 bases, leaving 12 bases between the germline ends. The CDR3 is 13 residues long. The CDR3 nucleotides are TGTGCCAGCAGTTTTTCGTCCTCCGGCGAGCAGTACTTC. Translation gives CASSFSSSGEQYF.

The rearrangement joins TRBV2 to TRBJ2-1; perhaps TRBD2 as D (5 bases). Between the trimmed V and J ends, which lost 7 bases and 6 bases, there was a span of 19 bases. The CDR3 has 15 residues. Per germline, CDR1 SNHLY and CDR2 FYNNEI. In DNA form, the CDR3 reads TGTGCCAGCATCTCCCCGGACTTTTCCATCAATGAGCAGTTCTTC. It encodes CASISPDFSINEQFF.

This CDR3 is CASSQDINLVAGFFYGQFF. For the CDR3, the DNA is TGCGCCAGCAGCCAAGATATAAATCTTGTAGCGGGTTTTTTTTATGGGCAGTTCTTC. This chain joins TRBV4-1 and TRBJ2-1, with TRBD2 identical over 7 bases. This CDR3 contains 19 residues. Germline V CDR1 and CDR2: MGHRA, YSYEKL. V lost 0 bases and J lost 12; bases outside the gene matches: 23.

The chain carries TRBV4-1 and TRBJ1-4; 9 positions agree with TRBD1. The CDR3 length is 16 residues. V trimming: 3 bases; J trimming: 8 bases; junction bases outside the gene matches: 10. Germline CDR1 reads MGHRA; CDR2 reads YSYEKL. The CDR3 protein is CASSHHPGQGGEKLFF. The CDR3 DNA is TGCGCCAGCAGCCATCACCCGGGACAGGGAGGAGAAAAACTGTTTTTT.

The V and J genes are TRBV6-5 and TRBJ2-1, with 8 bases lining up with TRBD2. Germline loops: CDR1 MNHEY, CDR2 SVGAGI. This CDR3 contains 15 residues. The V gene end was trimmed by 6 bases and the J gene end by 2 bases; junction bases not matched to a gene: 6. The DNA of the CDR3 is TGTGCCAGCAGGACCCTAGCGGGTGCCTACAATGAGCAGTTCTTC. Translation: CASRTLAGAYNEQFF.

This chain uses TRBV27 with TRBJ1-4, with D perhaps matching TRBD1 (6 bases). This CDR3 has 17 amino acids. Trimming took off 3 bases at V and 7 bases at J, with 21 bases between the two ends. Germline V CDR1 and CDR2: MNHEY, SMNVEV (reference sequence). The CDR3 coding sequence is TGTGCCAGCAGTTTTTCCCCCCCGGGGGCTTTGGGTGAAAAACTGTTTTTT. This codes for CASSFSPPGALGEKLFF.

This chain uses TRBV5-6 with TRBJ1-2; D gene unclear. Germline V gene sequence: CDR1 SGHDT, CDR2 YYEEEE. The CDR3 consists of 13 residues. The V end lost 2 bases, the J end lost 6 bases, and 11 bases lay between the germline ends. CDR3 sequence (DNA): TGTGCCAGCAGCTTCTACTGGGAGAATGGCTACACCTTC. Translating it yields CASSFYWENGYTF.

This chain connects TRBV9 to TRBJ2-2; 11 bases are shared with TRBD2. CDR1 is SGDLS, CDR2 YYNGEE, per germline. The CDR3 is 16 amino acids. V lost 3 bases, J lost 5 bases, and 6 bases stayed unmatched. CDR3 residues: CASSARLAGYTGELFF. In nucleotides, the CDR3 is TGTGCCAGCAGCGCCCGACTAGCGGGATATACCGGGGAGCTGTTTTTT.